A selection of T cell receptor beta chains follows, all from one sample in a study of beta chain features in type 1 diabetes. Sequenced by immunoSEQ multiplex PCR; TCRdb stores in-frame clones only, minus some. This sample has 150,000 to 160,000 clones, with around 10% found just once. Sequencing was performed on central memory CD4+ T cells from blood. The receptors here all came from a man aged 18 to 30 in good health. CDR3s include the opening cysteine and the closing phenylalanine or tryptophan. Fields, in order: clone size, V gene, J gene, D gene, CDR3 protein, CDR3 DNA. A D gene is named only where the DNA matches it firmly. Clone size appears in some rows only: once, few, many, or a class for an expanded clone.

abundance: -
v_gene: TRBV29-1
j_gene: TRBJ1-2
d_gene: -
CDR3aa: CSVAATGNYGYTF
CDR3nt: TGCAGCGTCGCCGCCACAGGGAACTATGGCTACACCTTC

abundance: -
v_gene: TRBV7-2
j_gene: TRBJ2-3
d_gene: TRBD2
CDR3aa: CASSISGRARIF
CDR3nt: TGTGCCAGCAGCATTAGCGGGAGGGCCCGGATATTT

abundance: -
v_gene: TRBV5-1
j_gene: TRBJ2-2
d_gene: TRBD1
CDR3aa: CASSLNPGRQGGSRANTGELFF
CDR3nt: TGCGCCAGCAGCCTCAACCCCGGCAGACAGGGGGGAAGCCGCGCGAACACCGGGGAGCTGTTTTTT

abundance: few
v_gene: TRBV20-1
j_gene: TRBJ2-7
d_gene: -
CDR3aa: CSAEPRGEQYF
CDR3nt: TGCAGTGCAGAGCCCCGGGGCGAGCAGTACTTC

abundance: few
v_gene: TRBV27
j_gene: TRBJ1-3
d_gene: -
CDR3aa: CASRQKISGNTIYF
CDR3nt: TGTGCCAGCAGACAAAAAATCTCTGGAAACACCATATATTTT

abundance: many
v_gene: TRBV7-2
j_gene: TRBJ2-3
d_gene: -
CDR3aa: CASSSDRTDTQYF
CDR3nt: TGTGCCAGCAGCTCCGACAGGACAGATACGCAGTATTTT

abundance: -
v_gene: TRBV29-1
j_gene: TRBJ1-3
d_gene: -
CDR3aa: CSVTPGTSSGNTIYF
CDR3nt: TGCAGCGTTACACCAGGGACTAGCTCTGGAAACACCATATATTTT

abundance: -
v_gene: TRBV30
j_gene: TRBJ1-6
d_gene: TRBD1
CDR3aa: CAWSNRGRGHSPLHF
CDR3nt: TGTGCCTGGAGTAACCGCGGGAGGGGGCATTCACCCCTCCACTTT

abundance: few
v_gene: TRBV2
j_gene: TRBJ2-7
d_gene: -
CDR3aa: CASTLSTYEQYF
CDR3nt: TGTGCCAGCACCCTATCTACCTACGAGCAGTACTTC

abundance: few
v_gene: TRBV5-1
j_gene: TRBJ1-1
d_gene: TRBD1
CDR3aa: CASSRSGTGETEAFF
CDR3nt: TGCGCCAGCAGCCGTTCCGGGACAGGGGAGACTGAAGCTTTCTTT

abundance: -
v_gene: TRBV7-2
j_gene: TRBJ2-1
d_gene: TRBD1
CDR3aa: CASSSMGQGSWGQFF
CDR3nt: TGTGCCAGCAGCTCAATGGGACAGGGCAGCTGGGGGCAGTTCTTC

abundance: -
v_gene: TRBV9
j_gene: TRBJ2-7
d_gene: TRBD1
CDR3aa: CASSRGQEYEQYF
CDR3nt: TGTGCCAGCAGCCGCGGACAGGAATACGAGCAGTACTTC

abundance: few
v_gene: TRBV5-4
j_gene: TRBJ1-2
d_gene: -
CDR3aa: CASSLLAYYGYTF
CDR3nt: TGTGCCAGCAGCTTGTTAGCGTACTATGGCTACACCTTC

abundance: -
v_gene: TRBV4-2
j_gene: TRBJ2-1
d_gene: TRBD2
CDR3aa: CASSQGLADYNEQFF
CDR3nt: TGTGCCAGCAGCCAAGGACTAGCGGACTACAATGAGCAGTTCTTC

abundance: -
v_gene: TRBV29-1
j_gene: TRBJ2-5
d_gene: -
CDR3aa: CSVEGGPYFQTQYF
CDR3nt: TGCAGCGTTGAGGGGGGGCCCTACTTCCAGACCCAGTACTTC

abundance: few
v_gene: TRBV4-2
j_gene: TRBJ1-2
d_gene: TRBD1
CDR3aa: CASSRGQGTGYTF
CDR3nt: TGTGCCAGCAGCCGCGGACAGGGGACTGGCTACACCTTC

abundance: -
v_gene: TRBV6-1
j_gene: TRBJ2-1
d_gene: TRBD1
CDR3aa: CASTRQGADNEQFF
CDR3nt: TGTGCCAGCACCAGACAGGGGGCGGACAATGAGCAGTTCTTC

abundance: few
v_gene: TRBV13
j_gene: TRBJ1-2
d_gene: TRBD1
CDR3aa: CASSPRTGAYGYTF
CDR3nt: TGTGCCAGCAGCCCTCGGACAGGCGCCTATGGCTACACCTTC

abundance: few
v_gene: TRBV21-1
j_gene: TRBJ2-4
d_gene: -
CDR3aa: CASSKCAADKNIQYF
CDR3nt: TGTGCCAGCAGCAAGTGCGCCGCGGACAAAAACATTCAGTACTTC

abundance: few
v_gene: TRBV4-1
j_gene: TRBJ1-6
d_gene: TRBD1
CDR3aa: CASSQDSGGFRNSPLHF
CDR3nt: TGCGCCAGCAGCCAAGATTCAGGGGGGTTCCGTAATTCACCCCTCCACTTT

abundance: -
v_gene: TRBV7-2
j_gene: TRBJ2-7
d_gene: -
CDR3aa: CASSLSSGPYEQYF
CDR3nt: TGTGCCAGCAGCTTATCGAGCGGACCCTACGAGCAGTACTTC

abundance: few
v_gene: TRBV19
j_gene: TRBJ2-1
d_gene: TRBD2
CDR3aa: CASSTQASGVLNEQFF
CDR3nt: TGTGCCAGTAGTACACAGGCTAGCGGGGTATTGAATGAGCAGTTCTTC

abundance: few
v_gene: TRBV5-1
j_gene: TRBJ2-7
d_gene: -
CDR3aa: CASSNDREQYF
CDR3nt: TGCGCCAGCAGCAACGACAGGGAGCAGTACTTC

abundance: -
v_gene: TRBV5-4
j_gene: TRBJ1-3
d_gene: -
CDR3aa: CARAPLNTIYF
CDR3nt: TGTGCCAGGGCGCCTCTGAACACCATATATTTT

abundance: many
v_gene: TRBV4-3
j_gene: TRBJ1-6
d_gene: -
CDR3aa: CASSSSNAGIGSPLHF
CDR3nt: TGCGCCAGCAGCTCAAGTAACGCAGGGATAGGTTCACCCCTCCACTTT

abundance: few
v_gene: TRBV5-1
j_gene: TRBJ2-1
d_gene: -
CDR3aa: CASSLKERSLDYNEQFF
CDR3nt: TGCGCCAGCAGCTTGAAGGAGAGAAGCCTCGACTACAATGAGCAGTTCTTC

abundance: few
v_gene: TRBV18
j_gene: TRBJ2-3
d_gene: -
CDR3aa: CASSPLQTDLTDTQYF
CDR3nt: TGTGCCAGCTCACCACTGCAGACAGATCTCACAGATACGCAGTATTTT

abundance: many
v_gene: TRBV13
j_gene: TRBJ2-3
d_gene: -
CDR3aa: CASSLGIRTRSPDTQYF
CDR3nt: TGTGCCAGCAGCTTAGGCATACGTACTAGATCCCCAGATACGCAGTATTTT

abundance: few
v_gene: TRBV5-1
j_gene: TRBJ2-1
d_gene: -
CDR3aa: CASSHTSAAEQFF
CDR3nt: TGCGCCAGCAGCCACACATCGGCAGCGGAGCAGTTCTTC

abundance: many
v_gene: TRBV7-9
j_gene: TRBJ2-7
d_gene: -
CDR3aa: CASSRSSYEQYF
CDR3nt: TGTGCCAGCAGCCGAAGCTCCTACGAGCAGTACTTC

abundance: -
v_gene: TRBV28
j_gene: TRBJ2-7
d_gene: -
CDR3aa: CASSRSAFSSYEQYF
CDR3nt: TGTGCCAGCAGCCGGTCGGCTTTTAGCTCCTACGAGCAGTACTTC

abundance: -
v_gene: TRBV6-5
j_gene: TRBJ1-3
d_gene: -
CDR3aa: CASSYSLAGAGNTIYF
CDR3nt: TGTGCCAGCAGTTATTCCCTGGCAGGGGCTGGAAACACCATATATTTT